Included here is one T cell receptor (beta chain) sequence, with context. These data belong to a study of blood T cell repertoires in COVID-19. Study information: PBMCs, B-cell-depleted T cells, or T cells were the source of the cDNA or gDNA that made up the material.

In the study's own analysis: Researchers report that nucleated cell counts were estimated from reference gene primer amplification. The protocol was immunoSEQ multiplex PCR, while the TCRdb copy is restricted to in-frame clones and leaves out a portion. V and J calls and clone size are as listed in that table; D and trimming were resolved from the DNA. This table has roughly 110,000 clones, over 60% appearing once. The source is a man in his 70s with acute or convalescent COVID-19. The sequenced material came from peripheral blood.

The DNA of the CDR3 is TGTGCCAGCAGCCCGCGGGCGGGGGTCTTGTCCGGGGAGCTGTTTTTT. The encoded protein is CASSPRAGVLSGELFF. The genes are TRBV6-6 and TRBJ2-2; 7 nucleotides agree with TRBD2. V gave up 6 bases and J gave up 6 bases; unmatched junction bases: 13. The CDR3 is 16 amino acids. Per the germline V gene, CDR1 is MNHNY and CDR2 is SVGAGI (reference sequence).